Following are 2 T cell receptor beta chains from one sample sequenced in a study of neoadjuvant anti-PD-1 for oral cavity cancer. The repertoire was sequenced with immunoSEQ multiplex PCR; TCRdb's copy has only in-frame clones and lacks some. Altogether 4,500 to 6,500 clones are present, around half being singletons, with the ten largest covering about 7.5%. Indicated time point: after neoadjuvant nivolumab, at surgical resection. This sample comprised tumor tissue, obtained after nivolumab (anti-PD-1) treatment. Receptor source: a person aged 35-80 years with oral cavity squamous cell carcinoma.

This chain joins TRBV11-2 and TRBJ1-1; a weak D match, TRBD1 (5 bases). This CDR3 is built from 14 residues. Germline V lookup: CDR1 SGHAT, CDR2 FQNNGV. V was cut by 1 base and J by 6 bases, with 12 bases left in between. The CDR3 DNA sequence: TGTGCCAGCAGCTTAGCAGGGTTGGGGGCTGAAGCTTTCTTT. This sequence encodes CASSLAGLGAEAFF.

This clone occurred a few times. This sequence joins TRBV2 and TRBJ2-3; D is perhaps TRBD1 (6 bases). CDR3 length equals 17 residues. V was cut by 4 bases and J by 2 bases, with 19 bases left in between. The germline V gene has CDR1 SNHLY and CDR2 FYNNEI. This CDR3 is CASSADRGSGPTDTQYF. The CDR3 DNA is TGTGCCAGCAGTGCGGATAGGGGGTCGGGGCCCACAGATACGCAGTATTTT.